This is a list of T cell receptor beta chains from one sample in a study of blood T cells in healthy people across ages. TCRdb called the 5' RACE reads again in MiXCR, with one record for every CDR3 protein. The sample consists of approximately 800,000 distinct CDR3 sequences, roughly 26% of them appearing once. The data also belong to a second study, concerning T cells of mothers and their children.

Source material: blood. Receptors were obtained from a boy aged 10-17 years in good health. Each CDR3 is given with its conserved first and last residue. A D gene is named only where the DNA matches it firmly. Not every row has a clone size; where given, it reads once, few, many or a size class.

d_call j_call v_call clone_size cdr3_aa cdr3_nt
NA TRBJ2-1 TRBV5-5 NA CASSLEGRVSMALYNEQFF TGTGCCAGCAGCTTGGAGGGTCGAGTTTCCATGGCTCTCTACAATGAGCAGTTCTTC
NA TRBJ1-1 TRBV7-2 NA CASSLGVRGEAFF TGTGCCAGCAGCTTAGGAGTAAGGGGAGAAGCTTTCTTT
NA TRBJ2-7 TRBV4-2 NA CASSQEQGLEQYF TGTGCCAGCAGCCAGGAACAGGGTCTCGAGCAGTACTTC
NA TRBJ2-2 TRBV7-9 NA CAITTGTNTGELFF TGTGCCATCACAACAGGGACAAACACCGGGGAGCTGTTTTTT
NA TRBJ1-6 TRBV3-1 once CASSQGQDRYSYNSPLHF TGTGCCAGCAGCCAAGGCCAGGACCGTTACTCCTATAATTCACCCCTCCACTTT
NA TRBJ2-5 TRBV7-2 few CASSSGGAIETQYF TGTGCCAGCAGCTCAGGGGGGGCCATCGAGACCCAGTACTTC
NA TRBJ1-2 TRBV5-1 NA CASSPGPGGDGYTF TGCGCCAGCTCCCCCGGACCGGGAGGCGATGGCTACACCTTC
NA TRBJ2-3 TRBV14 NA CASSQFGVRTDTQYF TGTGCCAGCAGCCAATTCGGGGTCCGCACAGATACGCAGTATTTT
NA TRBJ2-1 TRBV5-5 NA CASSLGNSEQFF TGTGCCAGCAGCTTGGGTAACAGTGAGCAGTTCTTC
NA TRBJ2-6 TRBV6-6 NA CASLFFAIKSSGANVLTF TGTGCCAGTCTCTTTTTTGCCATAAAAAGCTCTGGGGCCAACGTCCTGACTTTC
NA TRBJ2-4 TRBV5-6 many CASSLGLVEDIQYF TGTGCCAGCAGCTTGGGACTAGTAGAGGACATTCAGTACTTC
NA TRBJ1-5 TRBV20-1 once CSATSGPTTQGPQHF TGCAGTGCTACTTCCGGGCCAACTACGCAAGGGCCCCAGCATTTT
NA TRBJ2-5 TRBV29-1 many CSLTSRGQETQYF TGCAGCCTAACATCCAGGGGCCAAGAGACCCAGTACTTC
NA TRBJ2-1 TRBV11-3 few CASSLGSAAHNEQFF TGTGCCAGCAGCTTAGGTTCCGCTGCTCACAATGAGCAGTTCTTC
TRBD2 TRBJ2-6 TRBV5-1 NA CASSLDPGGGANVLTF TGCGCCAGCAGCTTGGACCCGGGAGGTGGGGCCAACGTCCTGACTTTC
NA TRBJ2-1 TRBV12-3/TRBV12-4 NA CASNRIWPLTDNEQFF TGTGCCAGCAATCGGATTTGGCCCCTAACGGACAATGAGCAGTTCTTC
NA TRBJ2-3 TRBV5-5 NA CASSLTRGWRTDTQYF TGTGCCAGCAGCTTGACTCGGGGATGGAGAACAGATACGCAGTATTTT
NA TRBJ2-5 TRBV5-1 NA CASSQGRTQETQYF TGCGCCAGCAGCCAGGGACGGACCCAAGAGACCCAGTACTTC
NA TRBJ2-1 TRBV7-9 NA CASSLTRGWGEQFF TGTGCCAGCAGCTTAACCCGGGGGTGGGGTGAGCAGTTCTTC
TRBD1 TRBJ2-7 TRBV28 NA CASSPPRDRGSYEQYF TGTGCCAGCAGCCCTCCTCGGGACAGGGGCTCCTACGAGCAGTACTTC
NA TRBJ2-7 TRBV6-1 NA CASSENGGSSYEQYF TGTGCCAGCAGTGAAAATGGGGGTAGCTCCTACGAGCAGTACTTC
NA TRBJ2-7 TRBV12-3/TRBV12-4 many CASSLVHEQYF TGTGCCAGCAGTTTAGTGCACGAGCAGTACTTC
NA TRBJ1-3 TRBV29-1 NA CSVEDRDSGNPIYF TGCAGCGTTGAAGACAGAGACTCTGGAAACCCCATATATTTT
TRBD1 TRBJ1-4 TRBV2 few CASSGTGEPEKLFF TGTGCCAGCAGTGGGACAGGGGAGCCTGAAAAACTGTTTTTT
NA TRBJ2-1 TRBV12-3/TRBV12-4 few CASSSRLSYNEQFF TGTGCCAGCAGTTCTAGGCTATCCTACAATGAGCAGTTCTTC
NA TRBJ1-1 TRBV20-1 NA CSARGRGSPGNTEAFF TGCAGTGCTAGAGGACGGGGGAGCCCAGGGAACACTGAAGCTTTCTTT
TRBD2 TRBJ2-7 TRBV12-3/TRBV12-4 NA CASSPAGDEQYF TGTGCCAGCAGTCCAGCGGGGGACGAGCAGTACTTC
NA TRBJ2-1 TRBV4-2 few CASSQGQGASYNEQFF TGTGCCAGCAGCCAAGGGCAAGGGGCCTCCTACAATGAGCAGTTCTTC
NA TRBJ2-5 TRBV20-1 few CSAREVYGTQYF TGCAGTGCTAGAGAAGTCTACGGGACCCAGTACTTC
NA TRBJ2-4 TRBV6-1 NA CASSEGFWAKNIQYF TGTGCCAGCAGTGAGGGGTTTTGGGCCAAAAACATTCAGTACTTC
TRBD1 TRBJ2-5 TRBV15 few CATSSRDREETQYF TGTGCCACCAGCAGTAGGGACAGGGAAGAGACCCAGTACTTC
TRBD1 TRBJ2-1 TRBV29-1 few CSVGGDRQFF TGCAGCGTTGGTGGGGACAGGCAGTTCTTC
NA TRBJ2-7 TRBV29-1 NA CSGLNSHEQYF TGCAGCGGGCTTAACTCCCACGAGCAGTACTTC
NA TRBJ2-3 TRBV12-3/TRBV12-4 few CASSPIVGGVDTQYF TGTGCCAGCAGTCCTATTGTTGGAGGGGTAGATACGCAGTATTTT
NA TRBJ2-5 TRBV29-1 NA CSVVPQGQLTFQETQYF TGCAGCGTTGTCCCCCAAGGACAGCTTACTTTCCAAGAGACCCAGTACTTC
TRBD2 TRBJ2-3 TRBV4-2 NA CASSQVETSKDTQYF TGTGCCAGCAGCCAAGTTGAGACTAGCAAGGATACGCAGTATTTT
NA TRBJ1-5 TRBV12-3/TRBV12-4 NA CASRGSADTQHF TGTGCCAGCAGGGGCAGCGCAGATACGCAGCATTTT
NA TRBJ1-5 TRBV12-3/TRBV12-4 NA CASSANRDQPQHF TGTGCCAGCAGTGCAAACAGAGATCAGCCCCAGCATTTT
TRBD1 TRBJ1-2 TRBV6-5 few CASFAGTGEAGYTF TGTGCCAGTTTTGCCGGGACAGGGGAAGCCGGCTACACCTTC
TRBD2 TRBJ2-7 TRBV5-1 few CASSLGVSGGPEEQYF TGCGCCAGCAGCCTCGGCGTTAGCGGGGGGCCAGAAGAGCAGTACTTC
TRBD2 TRBJ2-5 TRBV29-1 NA CSAQRGQETQYF TGCAGCGCTCAGCGGGGCCAAGAGACCCAGTACTTC
TRBD1 TRBJ1-2 TRBV24-1 once CATSESGQNYGYTF TGTGCCACCAGTGAGTCGGGACAGAACTATGGCTACACCTTC
NA TRBJ1-5 TRBV11-2 NA CASSPSGGPNQPQHF TGTGCCAGCAGCCCTTCGGGGGGCCCTAATCAGCCCCAGCATTTT
NA TRBJ1-2 TRBV7-2 NA CASSFGGQSTNYGYTF TGTGCCAGCAGCTTTGGAGGACAGTCCACTAACTATGGCTACACCTTC
NA TRBJ1-4 TRBV7-9 NA CASSWVGTNEKLFF TGTGCCAGCAGCTGGGTAGGGACTAATGAAAAACTGTTTTTT
TRBD2 TRBJ2-1 TRBV25-1 few CASSQAGGYGEQFF TGTGCCAGCTCCCAGGCGGGGGGATATGGTGAGCAGTTCTTC
NA TRBJ1-6 TRBV18 few CASSPNVPTRRNSPLHF TGTGCCAGCTCACCTAATGTCCCGACACGGCGGAATTCACCCCTCCACTTT
NA TRBJ2-1 TRBV7-9 few CASSLGGTNEQFF TGTGCCAGCAGCTTGGGCGGGACCAATGAGCAGTTCTTC
TRBD1 TRBJ2-5 TRBV10-3 NA CAIRGDRGQETRYF TGTGCCATCAGGGGGGACAGGGGGCAAGAGACCCGGTACTTC